This T cell receptor beta chain was sequenced during a study of cytomegalovirus exposure and HLA in healthy donors. Study-wide points: Presence/absence analyses took donor sequencing depth as roughly uniform.

Concerning this clone itself: No antigen is known for it.

Germline assignment: CDR1 SGHAT and CDR2 FQNNGV. CDR3 length equals 14 residues. V shed 5 bases, J shed 7 bases, and the junction held 8 bases outside the gene matches. The PCR made use of 60 Vbeta and 13 Jbeta primers. Profiled with immunoSEQ multiplex PCR; TCRdb holds only in-frame clones, not every one. This sample has about 130,000 clones, with 74% found just once. The rearrangement uses TRBV11-2 and TRBJ2-1; 7 bases map to TRBD1. The sequencing input was PBMCs. The TCR comes from a woman aged 50 to 60 in good health and CMV-seropositive. Here the CDR3 reads CASSPPGQSNEQFF. The CDR3 nucleotides read TGTGCCAGCAGCCCCCCGGGACAGTCGAATGAGCAGTTCTTC.